This note documents a single TCR beta chain sequence. Its antigen is still unknown. The record originates from a study of shared clonotypes between healthy human individuals. Overall study results and limits: Generally, naive subsets (rather than memory subsets) showed larger estimated richness. Generation of non-shared clonotypes was less probable than generation of clonotypes shared by all four donors.

In the source study's methods: Filtering was not the same, since immunoSEQ gave junction-only sequences without quality scores. Libraries were prepared by immunoSEQ multiplex PCR; TCRdb keeps only in-frame clonotypes and omits some of them. For V, J and clone size, that table is used; D and trimming come from the DNA. The sample holds about 2.4 million clones, roughly 92% seen once. Every contributor of samples was a Caucasian grown-up residing in Nashville, Tennessee. This CDR3 comprises 13 residues. Germline CDR1 SEHNR, CDR2 FQNEAQ (reference sequence). Trimming pared 2 bases from V and 9 bases from J, leaving 11 bases between.

The clonotype comes from a man aged 18 to 30 in good health. The V gene is TRBV7-9, the J gene TRBJ1-5, with no clear D. The sequenced material came from naive CD4+ T cells sorted from blood. As to subset: CD45RA+ positively selected. The DNA of the CDR3 is TGTGCCAGCAGCTTAAGCGCGCAGCGGCCCCAGCATTTT. It encodes CASSLSAQRPQHF.